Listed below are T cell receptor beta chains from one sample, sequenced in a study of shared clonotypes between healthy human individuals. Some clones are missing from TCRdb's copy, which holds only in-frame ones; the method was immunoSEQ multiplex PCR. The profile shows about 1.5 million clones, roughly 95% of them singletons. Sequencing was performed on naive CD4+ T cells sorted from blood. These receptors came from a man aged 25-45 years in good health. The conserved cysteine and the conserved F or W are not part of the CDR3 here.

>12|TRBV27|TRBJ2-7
ASSLSSGVIAQY
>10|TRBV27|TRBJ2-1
ASSTGGGEQF
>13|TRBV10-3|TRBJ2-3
ATYTSGRGPDTQY
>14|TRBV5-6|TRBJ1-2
ASSLPPPRGNYGYT
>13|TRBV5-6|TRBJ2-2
ASSPRGGNTGELF
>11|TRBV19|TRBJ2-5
ASSISPQETQY
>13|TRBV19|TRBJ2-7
ASRRLAGEMYEQY
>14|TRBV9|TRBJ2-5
ASSAPMGRERETQY
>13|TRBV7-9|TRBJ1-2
ARIVSLQGTYGYT
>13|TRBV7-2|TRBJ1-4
ASSTGHPQLGKTF
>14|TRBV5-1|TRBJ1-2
ASSPTGDRSNYGYT
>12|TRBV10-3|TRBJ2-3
AISEGIGTDTQY
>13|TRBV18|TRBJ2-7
ASSPRRVSTYEQY
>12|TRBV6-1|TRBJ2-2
ASGPLGNTGELF
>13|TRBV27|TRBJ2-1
ASSFGRKGFDEQF
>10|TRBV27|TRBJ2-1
ASSFWGYEQF
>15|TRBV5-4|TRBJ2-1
ASSLALSGSGYNEQF
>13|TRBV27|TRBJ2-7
ASSADRGTSYEQY
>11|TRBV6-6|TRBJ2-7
ASTSGQGDEQY
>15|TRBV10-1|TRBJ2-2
ASSDKAPPPNTGELF
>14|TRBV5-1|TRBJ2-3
ASSKGQGRPLDTQY